This T cell receptor (beta chain) comes out of a study of cytomegalovirus exposure and HLA in healthy donors. Study-level findings and limits: A missense DCLRE1C variant was associated with V- and J-gene trimming of TCR beta chains in a later analysis, and an independent cohort replicated the association. A later analysis linked about 17,000 TCR beta sequences to HLA alleles at 0.05 false discovery rate. For cytomegalovirus status, the classifier reportedly gave diagnoses with high specificity and sensitivity.

Vbeta (60) and Jbeta (13) primers were used in the PCR. Sequenced by immunoSEQ multiplex PCR; TCRdb stores in-frame clones only, minus some. The sample includes some 95,000 clones, approximately 71% of them seen just once. The CDR3 contains 15 residues. V dropped 5 bases and J dropped 8; count of bases not matched to a gene: 14. CDR1 and CDR2 from the germline V gene are LNHDA and SQIVND (reference sequence). As to this clone: What it recognizes is unknown.

The chain recombines TRBV19 with TRBJ1-2; TRBD1 matches at 7 bases. This receptor was taken from a woman between 18 and 29 years old in good health and CMV-seropositive. Input material: PBMCs. The CDR3 sequence is CASSVPQGTSSGYTF. In DNA, the CDR3 is TGTGCCAGTAGTGTCCCACAGGGGACGTCCAGCGGCTACACCTTC.